This T cell receptor (beta chain) is from a study of T cells in Graves' hyperthyroidism and ophthalmopathy. Study-level points and caveats: Most thyroid clonotypes expanded above 0.001 were also detected in blood.

CDR3 size: 14 residues. The V end lost 1 base, the J end lost 1 base, and 7 bases lay between the germline ends. Germline V gene sequence: CDR1 LGHNT, CDR2 FRNRAP. From RNA transcripts, TCR beta CDR3 regions were amplified. The primer set for the first-round RT-PCR of the TCR CDR3 was HTBI. TCRdb reprocessed the multiplex PCR reads with MiXCR, giving one entry per CDR3 protein. Of under 450,000 distinct CDR3 sequences in the sample, around 16% were seen once. The table lists this clonotype with many counts. Its antigen is unknown. This TCR derives from a woman in her late teens or twenties with Graves' hyperthyroidism. The sequenced sample consisted of blood. V usage is TRBV12-5 and J usage is TRBJ2-5, with unresolved D. CDR3 sequence: CASGLGLAQETQYF. The CDR3 nucleotides read TGTGCTAGTGGTTTGGGACTTGCCCAAGAGACCCAGTACTTC.